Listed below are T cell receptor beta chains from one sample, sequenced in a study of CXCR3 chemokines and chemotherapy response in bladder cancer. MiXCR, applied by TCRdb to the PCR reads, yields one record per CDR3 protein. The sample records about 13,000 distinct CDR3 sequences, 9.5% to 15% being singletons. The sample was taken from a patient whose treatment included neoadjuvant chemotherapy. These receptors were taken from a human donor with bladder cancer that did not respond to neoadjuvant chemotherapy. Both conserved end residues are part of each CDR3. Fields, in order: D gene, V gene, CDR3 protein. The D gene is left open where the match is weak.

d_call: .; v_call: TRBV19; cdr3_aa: CASSRLHGQPQHF
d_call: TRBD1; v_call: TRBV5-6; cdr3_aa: CASSRRDRAYEKLFF
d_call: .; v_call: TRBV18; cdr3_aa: CASSQQGPLFGANVLTF
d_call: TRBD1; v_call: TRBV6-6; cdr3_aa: CASSYGGGGQGAHGYTF
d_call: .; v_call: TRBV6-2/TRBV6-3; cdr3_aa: CASSYQTELNMNTEAFF
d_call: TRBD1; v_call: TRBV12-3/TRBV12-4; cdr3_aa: CASSWGQGKAFF
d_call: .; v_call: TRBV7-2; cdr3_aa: CASSLQTDRYGYTF
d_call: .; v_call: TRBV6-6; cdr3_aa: CASSYLAIRTTGELFF
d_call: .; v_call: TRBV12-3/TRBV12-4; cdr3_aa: CASSLAVLSYGYTF
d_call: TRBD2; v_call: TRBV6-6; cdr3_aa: CASVTVLAGVLEQFF
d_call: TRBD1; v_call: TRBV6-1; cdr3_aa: CASSEGTGGGQPQHF
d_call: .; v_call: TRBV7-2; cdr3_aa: CASSLGATGTPYEQYF
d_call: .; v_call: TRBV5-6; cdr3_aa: CASSLMGLYTF
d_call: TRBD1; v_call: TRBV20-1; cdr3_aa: CSARDRVAGGVYNSPLHF
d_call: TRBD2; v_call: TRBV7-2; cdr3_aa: CASSLQAGNTDTQYF
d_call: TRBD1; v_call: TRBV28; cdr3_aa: CASSTQGAGQANEAFF
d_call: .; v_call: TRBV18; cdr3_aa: CASSARVGAYEQYF
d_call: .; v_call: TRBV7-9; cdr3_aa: CASNQGNEQFF
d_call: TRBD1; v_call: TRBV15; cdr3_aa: CATSKEGAGNSPLHF
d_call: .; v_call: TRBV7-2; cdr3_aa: CASSLFRDTQYF
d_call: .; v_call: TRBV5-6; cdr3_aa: CASSLDFGQKETQYF
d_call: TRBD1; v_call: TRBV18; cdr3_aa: CASSPTGTAISGNTIYF
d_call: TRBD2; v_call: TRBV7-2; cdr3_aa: CASSFSGGGNEQFF
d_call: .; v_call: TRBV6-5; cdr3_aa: CASSYGASSYEQYF
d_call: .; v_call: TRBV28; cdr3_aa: CASSRGGDPTGELFF
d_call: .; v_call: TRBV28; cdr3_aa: CASSRLGNPTRKKLFF
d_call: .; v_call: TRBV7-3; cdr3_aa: CASSLASSTDTQYF
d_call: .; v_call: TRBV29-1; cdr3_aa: CSALPPLSNYGYTF
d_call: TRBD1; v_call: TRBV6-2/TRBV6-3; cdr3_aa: CASSYSGTGGQQYF
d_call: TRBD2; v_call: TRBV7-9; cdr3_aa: CASSTGGYEQYF
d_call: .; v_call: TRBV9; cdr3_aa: CASSVRPSSYNEQFF
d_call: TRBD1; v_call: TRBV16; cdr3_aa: CASSFQGGGLNTEAFF
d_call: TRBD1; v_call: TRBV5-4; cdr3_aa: CASSGAGQGAMSPEDTQYF
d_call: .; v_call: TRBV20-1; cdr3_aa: CSAMPLDLEETQYF
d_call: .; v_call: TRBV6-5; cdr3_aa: CASSSQAVYGYTF
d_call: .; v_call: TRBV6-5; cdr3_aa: CASSYSLTGELFF
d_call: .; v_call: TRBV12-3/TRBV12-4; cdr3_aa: CASSLEGRNSPLHF
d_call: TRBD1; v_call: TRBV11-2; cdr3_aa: CASSLWERLGTGATDTQYF
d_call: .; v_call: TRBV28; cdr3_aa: CASSLAGAGNYEQYF
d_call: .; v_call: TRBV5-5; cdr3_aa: CASSLTDIVGNQPQHF
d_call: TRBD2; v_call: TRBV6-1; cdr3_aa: CASSGLAGGRDTQYF
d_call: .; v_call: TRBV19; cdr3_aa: CASSFGQSPMTIYF
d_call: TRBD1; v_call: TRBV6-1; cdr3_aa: CASARGTGSNYGYTF
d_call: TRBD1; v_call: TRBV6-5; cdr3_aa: CASSPGTGGQQYF
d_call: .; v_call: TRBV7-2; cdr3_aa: CASSPFRGYEQYF
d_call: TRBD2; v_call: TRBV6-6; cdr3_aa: CASSYYGGAGDTQYF
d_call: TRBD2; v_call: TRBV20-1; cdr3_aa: CSATTLAAQIDTQYF
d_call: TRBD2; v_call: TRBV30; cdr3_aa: CAWSEGVAGGAYEQYF
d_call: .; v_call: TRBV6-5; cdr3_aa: CASRNYRVSTEAFF
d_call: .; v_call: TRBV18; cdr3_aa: CASSPPVGTLYEQYF
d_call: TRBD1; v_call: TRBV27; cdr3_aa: CASSSYRDRDFSNYGYTF